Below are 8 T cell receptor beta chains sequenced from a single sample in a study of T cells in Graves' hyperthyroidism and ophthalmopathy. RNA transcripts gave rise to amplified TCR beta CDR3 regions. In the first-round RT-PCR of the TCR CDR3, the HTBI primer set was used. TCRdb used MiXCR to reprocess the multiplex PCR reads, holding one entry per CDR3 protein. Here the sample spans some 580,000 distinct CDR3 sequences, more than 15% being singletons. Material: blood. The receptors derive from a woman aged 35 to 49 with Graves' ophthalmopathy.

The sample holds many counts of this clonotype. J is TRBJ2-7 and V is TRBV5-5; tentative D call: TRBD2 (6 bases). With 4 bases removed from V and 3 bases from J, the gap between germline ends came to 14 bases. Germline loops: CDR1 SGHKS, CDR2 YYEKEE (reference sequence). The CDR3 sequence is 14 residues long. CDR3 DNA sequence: TGTGCCAGCAGCCCGGCTTGGGGGGACTACGAGCAGTACTTC. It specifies CASSPAWGDYEQYF.

CDR3 in amino acids: CASSTKWSLSNQPQHF. The CDR3 DNA is TGTGCCAGTAGTACAAAGTGGAGTTTAAGCAATCAGCCCCAGCATTTT. The chain recombines TRBV19 with TRBJ1-5, with D unresolved. This CDR3 contains 16 residues. Germline CDR1 reads LNHDA; CDR2 reads SQIVND (reference sequence). V was cut by 4 bases and J by 1 base, with 14 bases left in between.

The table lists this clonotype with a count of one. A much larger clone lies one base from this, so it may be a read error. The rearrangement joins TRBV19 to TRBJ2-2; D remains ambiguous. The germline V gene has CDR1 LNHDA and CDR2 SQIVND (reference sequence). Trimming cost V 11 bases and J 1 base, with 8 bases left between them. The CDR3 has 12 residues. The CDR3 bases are TGTGCCGGTACCGAGAACACCGGGGAGCTGTTTTTT. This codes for CAGTENTGELFF.

CDR3 coding DNA: TGTGCCTGGACGGCTTACCTCAGCTCCTACAATGAGCAGTTCTTC. Translated: CAWTAYLSSYNEQFF. The rearrangement uses TRBV30 and TRBJ2-1; D gene unclear. The V end was cut by 4 bases, the J end by 0 bases, with 13 bases between. Germline assignment: CDR1 GTSNPN and CDR2 SVGIG (reference sequence). The CDR3 runs to 15 residues.

The CDR3 coding sequence is TGTGCCAGCAGCAACAACCCCCGTCCGCAGGGGGGCAACAATGAGCAGTTCTTC. This sequence encodes CASSNNPRPQGGNNEQFF. The J gene is TRBJ2-1, the V gene TRBV11-3, with D tentatively TRBD1 (7 bases). Germline V gene data show CDR1 as SGHNT and CDR2 as YENEEA. The ends were cut back, 5 bases at V and 5 bases at J, with 25 bases in the middle. The CDR3 is 18 residues long.

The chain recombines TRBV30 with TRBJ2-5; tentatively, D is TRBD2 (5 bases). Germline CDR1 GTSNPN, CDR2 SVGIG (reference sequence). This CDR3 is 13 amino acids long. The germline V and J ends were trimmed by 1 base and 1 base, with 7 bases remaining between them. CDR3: CAWSGGFQETQYF. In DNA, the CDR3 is TGTGCCTGGAGTGGAGGGTTCCAAGAGACCCAGTACTTC.

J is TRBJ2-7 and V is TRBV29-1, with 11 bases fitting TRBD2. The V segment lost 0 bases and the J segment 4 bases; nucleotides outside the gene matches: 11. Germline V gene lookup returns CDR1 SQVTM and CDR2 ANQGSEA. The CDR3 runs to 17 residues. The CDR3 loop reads CSVEDPTSGTGGYEQYF. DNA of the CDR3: TGCAGCGTTGAAGACCCGACTAGCGGGACGGGGGGGTACGAGCAGTACTTC.

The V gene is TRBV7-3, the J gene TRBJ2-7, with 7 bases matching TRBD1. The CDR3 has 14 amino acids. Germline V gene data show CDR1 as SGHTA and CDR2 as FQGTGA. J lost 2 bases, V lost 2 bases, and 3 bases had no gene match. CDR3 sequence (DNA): TGTGCCAGCAGCTTAGGGACAGCAGCCTACGAGCAGTACTTC. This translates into CASSLGTAAYEQYF.